The 30 T cell receptor beta chains below were found in one sample sequenced in a study of blood T cell repertoires in COVID-19. Libraries were prepared by immunoSEQ multiplex PCR; TCRdb keeps only in-frame clonotypes and omits some of them. The sample consists of a few hundred thousand clones, around 89% of them appearing once. Sample: peripheral blood. Receptors originate from a man between 60 and 70 years old who had recovered from COVID-19.

The chain combines TRBV5-1 with TRBJ2-5, with D perhaps matching TRBD2 (5 bases). The CDR3 is made up of 15 amino acids. Trimming cost V 1 base and J 3 bases, with 13 bases left between them. Germline CDR1 reads SGHRS; CDR2 reads YFSETQ. CDR3 bases: TGCGCCAGCAGCTTGCTAGCACGCCCCAAAGAGACCCAGTACTTC. It encodes CASSLLARPKETQYF.

The J gene is TRBJ2-2, the V gene TRBV3-1 (or the pseudogene TRBV3-2); TRBD1 agrees at 9 bases. Trimming removed 1 base from V and 5 bases from J; junction bases left unmatched: 11. Germline V gene data show CDR1 as LGHDT and CDR2 as YNNKEL (reference sequence). This CDR3 is built from 18 residues. The CDR3 DNA follows: TGTGCCAGCAGCCAAGGAGTGACAGGGGGATTCTTGACCGGGGAGCTGTTTTTT. This translates into CASSQGVTGGFLTGELFF.

The CDR3 reads CASSLTVLGGYTF. In DNA, the CDR3 is TGTGCCAGCAGTTTGACAGTTTTGGGGGGCTACACCTTC. The chain combines TRBV2 with TRBJ1-2; maybe TRBD1 (5 bases). CDR3 size: 13 residues. Trimming took off 5 bases at V and 8 bases at J, with 15 bases between the two ends. CDR1 is SNHLY, CDR2 FYNNEI, per germline.

The chain is built from TRBV10-2 and TRBJ2-1; 9 nucleotides align to TRBD2. The germline gives CDR1 WSHSY, CDR2 SAAADI. This CDR3 spans 15 amino acids. V shed 3 bases and J 4 bases; nucleotides not matched to a gene: 4. CDR3 sequence reads: CASSESSGTYNEQFF. Written as DNA, the CDR3 is TGCGCCAGCAGTGAATCTAGCGGGACATACAATGAGCAGTTCTTC.

This clone was detected a few times. This rearrangement joins TRBV6-5 to TRBJ1-5, with a tentative D call TRBD1 (5 bases). Between the trimmed V and J ends, which lost 2 bases and 4 bases, there was a span of 9 bases. Germline CDR1 and CDR2: MNHEY and SVGAGI. The CDR3 covers 14 residues. In nucleotides, the CDR3 is TGTGCCAGCAGTTACGGGCGGGGGAATCAGCCCCAGCATTTT. As protein: CASSYGRGNQPQHF.

The genes are TRBV6-1 and TRBJ1-3; no clear D. Trimming took off 2 bases at V and 4 bases at J, with 18 bases between the two ends. Germline values: CDR1 MNHNS, CDR2 SASEGT. CDR3 length: 17 amino acids. Written as DNA, the CDR3 is TGTGCCAGCAGTGAATCTCTAGGAGGGTCGGGAGGAAACACCATATATTTT. Translated, it gives CASSESLGGSGGNTIYF.

CDR3 sequence reads: CASSLVGKTGGFTEAFF. DNA for the CDR3: TGTGCCAGCAGCTTAGTCGGAAAAACAGGGGGTTTCACTGAAGCTTTCTTT. The genes are TRBV7-2 and TRBJ1-1, with 8 bases fitting TRBD1. CDR1 and CDR2 (germline): SGHTA, FQGNSA. J was trimmed by 4 bases and V by 1 base; bases with no gene match: 11. This CDR3 region has 17 residues.

The CDR3 here is CASSQESSGGQETQYF. CDR3 sequence (DNA): TGTGCCAGCAGCCAAGAGTCTAGCGGGGGCCAAGAGACCCAGTACTTC. V gene TRBV3-1 (or the pseudogene TRBV3-2) combines with J gene TRBJ2-5; TRBD2 agrees at 10 bases. The CDR3 consists of 16 residues. Germline V lookup: CDR1 LGHDT, CDR2 YNNKEL (reference sequence). J was trimmed by 1 base and V by 0 bases; bases with no gene match: 2.

The rearrangement joins TRBV2 to TRBJ1-6; 9 nucleotides align to TRBD1. The J segment lost 7 bases and the V segment lost 4 bases, leaving 5 bases of the junction unmatched. CDR1 is SNHLY and CDR2 is FYNNEI in the germline V gene. The CDR3 is made up of 15 amino acids. CDR3 nucleotide sequence: TGTGCCAGCAGTGTCCAGGGACAGGGAAATTCACCCCTCCACTTT. It encodes CASSVQGQGNSPLHF.

In its sample, this clone was seen a few times. The chain employs TRBV20-1 and TRBJ2-3, with D uncertain. Germline CDR1 and CDR2: DFQATT and SNEGSKA (reference sequence). CDR3 length: 11 amino acids. Deletions cut 5 bases from V and 2 bases from J, with 5 bases between. For the CDR3, the DNA is TGCAGTGCTTCCCACACAGATACGCAGTATTTT. Translating gives CSASHTDTQYF.

The CDR3 protein is CASSIDHGRGYAGELFF. The CDR3 region has the DNA TGTGCCAGTAGTATAGATCACGGCAGGGGGTACGCCGGGGAGCTGTTTTTT. The chain joins TRBV19 to TRBJ2-2, with TRBD1 identical over 7 bases. This CDR3 has 17 amino acids. The V gene end was trimmed by 0 bases and the J gene end by 6 bases; junction bases not matched to a gene: 10. Germline V lookup: CDR1 LNHDA, CDR2 SQIVND (reference sequence).

The J gene is TRBJ2-7, the V gene TRBV5-4; the match to TRBD2 covers 8 bases. The germline V gene has CDR1 SGHNT and CDR2 YYREEE (reference sequence). The CDR3 runs 13 residues. Trimming removed 3 bases from V and 6 bases from J; junction bases left unmatched: 5. Written as DNA, the CDR3 is TGTGCCAGCAGCTACGCCGGGACTAGCGAGCAGTACTTC. It codes for CASSYAGTSEQYF. Filled out from reference TRBV5-4 and TRBJ2-7, the complete variable domain reads ETGVTQSPTHLIKTRGQQVTLRCSSQSGHNTVSWYQQALGQGPQFIFQYYREEENGRGNFPPRFSGLQFPNYSSELNVNALELDDSALYLCASSYAGTSEQYFGPGTRLTVT.

The CDR3, as DNA: TGTGCCAGCAGTTTAAATCCTAGGCGTGGCTACACCTTC. This codes for CASSLNPRRGYTF. The gene calls are TRBV27 and TRBJ1-2; D is ambiguous. V lost 2 bases and J lost 7, with 11 bases in between. CDR3 length: 13 residues. Germline loops: CDR1 MNHEY, CDR2 SMNVEV (reference sequence).

The V and J genes are TRBV18 and TRBJ2-5; 7 bases align to TRBD2. Germline V gene data show CDR1 as KGHSH and CDR2 as LQKENI. V lost 4 bases and J lost 5; bases outside the gene matches: 4. The CDR3 has 13 amino acids. The DNA of the CDR3 is TGTGCCAGCTCACTAGGACTAGTGGAGACCCAGTACTTC. This codes for CASSLGLVETQYF.

V is TRBV6-5 and J is TRBJ1-5; 9 bases are a match to TRBD1. CDR3 size: 13 residues. Germline V gene sequence: CDR1 MNHEY, CDR2 SVGAGI. V was clipped by 6 bases and J by 9 bases; unmatched bases: 6. The CDR3 sequence: CASSRTGERPQHF. Written as DNA, the CDR3 is TGTGCCAGCAGCCGGACAGGGGAGAGGCCCCAGCATTTT.

The chain couples TRBV19 to TRBJ2-2, with 12 positions matching TRBD2. The ends lost 5 bases at V and 1 base at J; junction bases unmatched: 5. This CDR3 spans 17 amino acids. CDR1 is LNHDA and CDR2 is SQIVND in the germline V gene (reference sequence). CDR3 DNA: TGTGCCAGTAGTGTACGACTAGCGGGGGTGAACACCGGGGAGCTGTTTTTT. This gives the protein CASSVRLAGVNTGELFF. Together with reference TRBV19 and TRBJ2-2, the CDR3 gives the full variable domain: DGGITQSPKYLFRKEGQNVTLSCEQNLNHDAMYWYRQDPGQGLRLIYYSQIVNDFQKGDIAEGYSVSREKKESFPLTVTSAQKNPTAFYLCASSVRLAGVNTGELFFGEGSRLTVL.

This clone appeared a single time. This chain connects TRBV30 to TRBJ2-1; tentative D call: TRBD1 (6 bases). V lost 1 base and J 7 bases, leaving 14 bases between the germline ends. The CDR3 covers 14 residues. From germline, CDR1 is GTSNPN and CDR2 SVGIG (reference sequence). The CDR3 is CAWSAANTGNEQFF. For the CDR3, the DNA is TGTGCCTGGAGTGCGGCAAACACAGGGAATGAGCAGTTCTTC.

V usage is TRBV5-1 and J usage is TRBJ1-1; 8 bases line up with TRBD1. Trimming cost V 4 bases and J 11 bases; bases outside gene matches: 10. The germline CDR1 and CDR2 sequences are SGHRS and YFSETQ. The CDR3 loop spans 13 amino acids. CDR3 region: CASSPGTGPNAFF. The CDR3 DNA is TGCGCCAGCAGCCCCGGGACAGGACCTAACGCTTTCTTT.

The chain carries TRBV6-6 and TRBJ1-2; the D gene is possibly TRBD1 (5 bases). Germline assignment: CDR1 MNHNY and CDR2 SVGAGI (reference sequence). Trimming removed 0 bases from V and 2 bases from J, with 7 bases in between. The CDR3 extends over 14 amino acids. The CDR3 is CASSYSGGNYGYTF. CDR3 in DNA: TGTGCCAGCAGTTACTCGGGGGGGAACTATGGCTACACCTTC.

The chain links TRBV6-4 to TRBJ2-1; 9 nucleotides line up with TRBD2. With V trimmed by 0 bases and J by 8 bases, 8 bases remained unmatched. The germline V gene has CDR1 MRHNA and CDR2 SNTAGT. CDR3 length equals 16 residues. This chain's CDR3 is CASSDSRGGAWDEQFF. The CDR3 DNA follows: TGTGCCAGCAGTGACTCTCGCGGGGGGGCCTGGGATGAGCAGTTCTTC.

This chain connects TRBV3-1 (or the pseudogene TRBV3-2) to TRBJ2-2, with a possible D match to TRBD2 (5 bases). The germline V and J ends were trimmed by 5 bases and 6 bases, with 13 bases remaining between them. This CDR3 has 14 residues. Germline CDR1 LGHDT, CDR2 YNNKEL (reference sequence). CDR3 residues: CASSFGLYAGELFF. CDR3 in DNA: TGTGCCAGCAGCTTCGGACTGTACGCCGGGGAGCTGTTTTTT.

The V gene is TRBV19, the J gene TRBJ2-7; tentative D call: TRBD2 (6 bases). The V gene's germline CDR1 is LNHDA and CDR2 SQIVND (reference sequence). This CDR3 region has 17 residues. Trimming stripped 7 bases from V and 1 base from J, with 23 bases between. DNA for the CDR3: TGTGCCAGTACCTCATCGGGAGAAGGAGGGAAATCCTACGAGCAGTACTTC. It translates to CASTSSGEGGKSYEQYF.

J is TRBJ1-5 and V is TRBV3-1 (or the pseudogene TRBV3-2), with D perhaps matching TRBD1 (5 bases). Trimming cost V 1 base and J 6 bases, with 16 bases left between them. CDR3 size: 16 residues. Germline V lookup: CDR1 LGHDT, CDR2 YNNKEL (reference sequence). CDR3 sequence: CASSQGRRAGVQPQHF. CDR3 in DNA: TGTGCCAGCAGCCAAGGCCGGAGGGCGGGGGTTCAGCCCCAGCATTTT.

The chain joins TRBV14 to TRBJ2-3; D remains ambiguous. The CDR3 is made up of 18 amino acids. In germline, CDR1 is SGHDN, CDR2 FVKESK. Between the trimmed V and J ends, which lost 0 bases and 1 base, there was a span of 17 bases. The CDR3 spells CASSQDEVGAHGTDTQYF. The CDR3 nucleotides are TGTGCCAGCAGCCAAGATGAGGTGGGTGCCCATGGCACAGATACGCAGTATTTT. Based on the CDR3 plus reference TRBV14 and TRBJ2-3, the full variable domain is EAGVTQFPSHSVIEKGQTVTLRCDPISGHDNLYWYRRVMGKEIKFLLHFVKESKQDESGMPNNRFLAERTGGTYSTLKVQPAELEDSGVYFCASSQDEVGAHGTDTQYFGPGTRLTVL.

This chain joins TRBV4-1 and TRBJ1-2, with 7 bases lining up with TRBD1. Germline CDR1 and CDR2: MGHRA and YSYEKL. V trimming: 3 bases; J trimming: 8 bases; junction bases outside the gene matches: 9. The CDR3 contains 14 residues. CDR3 bases: TGCGCCAGCAGCCATCCCTTAGGGGGCGAGGGCTACACCTTC. Translation: CASSHPLGGEGYTF.

V gene TRBV7-9 combines with J gene TRBJ1-1; 10 bases align to TRBD1. Germline trimming cut 4 bases from V and 8 bases from J; bases unmatched to any gene: 4. Germline loops: CDR1 SEHNR, CDR2 FQNEAQ (reference sequence). This CDR3 is built from 13 residues. The CDR3 DNA sequence: TGTGCCAGCAGCTCGGGACAGGGGAAGGAAGCTTTCTTT. This translates into CASSSGQGKEAFF.

The V and J genes are TRBV4-2 and TRBJ2-7; 8 positions agree with TRBD1. CDR3 length: 19 residues. V lost 1 base, J lost 0 bases, and 14 bases stayed unmatched. Germline values: CDR1 LGHNA, CDR2 YNFKEQ. CDR3 sequence (DNA): TGTGCCAGCAGCCAAGTTGTAGGGACAGGACAGTATTCCTCCTACGAGCAGTACTTC. Translated: CASSQVVGTGQYSSYEQYF.

The chain employs TRBV5-1 and TRBJ2-3, with D possibly matching TRBD2 (7 bases). Looked up from germline, CDR1 is SGHRS and CDR2 is YFSETQ. This CDR3 region has 16 residues. V was shortened by 0 bases and J by 2 bases, with 13 bases between the two germline ends. CDR3 residues: CASSLVPGGTTDTQYF. CDR3 sequence (DNA): TGCGCCAGCAGCTTGGTCCCGGGGGGCACCACAGATACGCAGTATTTT. The full variable domain, completed using reference TRBV5-1 and TRBJ2-3, is KAGVTQTPRYLIKTRGQQVTLSCSPISGHRSVSWYQQTPGQGLQFLFEYFSETQRNKGNFPGRFSGRQFSNSRSEMNVSTLELGDSALYLCASSLVPGGTTDTQYFGPGTRLTVL.

This clone is a singleton in its sample. V usage is TRBV5-1 and J usage is TRBJ1-2; D ambiguous. V gave up 4 bases and J gave up 6 bases, with 7 bases separating them. The CDR3 spans 11 residues. Germline V gene lookup returns CDR1 SGHRS and CDR2 YFSETQ. As DNA, the CDR3 is TGCGCCAGCAGCGGCCAGAATGGCTACACCTTC. It specifies CASSGQNGYTF.

The chain joins TRBV5-4 to TRBJ1-5; D is ambiguous. In germline, CDR1 is SGHNT, CDR2 YYREEE (reference sequence). This CDR3 is 13 amino acids long. Deletions cut 1 base from V and 5 bases from J, with 7 bases between. DNA of the CDR3: TGTGCCAGCAGCTTGACTCCGGATCAGCCCCAGCATTTT. This gives the protein CASSLTPDQPQHF.